This T cell receptor beta chain was documented in a study of metastatic and nonmetastatic thyroid tumors. Overall study context: The study looked at repertoires side by side in blood and in tumor or nodule tissue from malignant and benign thyroid patients. Findings and limits, study-wide: The study reportedly found significantly higher TCR beta diversity in malignant thyroid tumors than benign nodules, in blood and tumor.

The CDR3 runs to 15 residues. The germline V gene has CDR1 SGHTA and CDR2 FQGNSA. TCRdb re-called clones from the PCR reads using MiXCR. Of 75,000 to 100,000 clones listed, 12% were seen once; the top ten hold about 10%. For this clone: What it recognizes is unknown. One end of the junction does not line up with germline, which may come from a read error.

No patient received treatment before thyroid surgery. The sequenced sample consisted of blood. The clonotype comes from a female donor with papillary thyroid cancer or a benign thyroid nodule (not recorded which). Some clones in this sample may be carry-over from other donors' samples. This sequence joins TRBV7-2 and TRBJ1-1; D is unclear. The DNA for the CDR3 is TGTGCCAGAAGCCCCTGGGGAAGCATGAACACTGAAGCTTTATTT. This translates into CARSPWGSMNTEALF.